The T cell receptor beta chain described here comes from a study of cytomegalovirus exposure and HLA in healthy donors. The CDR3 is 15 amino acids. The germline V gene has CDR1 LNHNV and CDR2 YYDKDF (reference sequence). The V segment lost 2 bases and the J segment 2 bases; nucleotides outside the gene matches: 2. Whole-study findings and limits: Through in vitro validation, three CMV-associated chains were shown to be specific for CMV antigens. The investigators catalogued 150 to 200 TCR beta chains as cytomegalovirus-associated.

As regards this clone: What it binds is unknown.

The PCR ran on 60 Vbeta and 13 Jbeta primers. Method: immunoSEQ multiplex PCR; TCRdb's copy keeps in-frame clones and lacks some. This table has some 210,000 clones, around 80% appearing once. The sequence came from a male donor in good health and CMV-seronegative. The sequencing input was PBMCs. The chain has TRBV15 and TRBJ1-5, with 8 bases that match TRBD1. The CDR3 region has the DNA TGTGCCACCAGCAGAACACAGGGGGGCAATCAGCCCCAGCATTTT. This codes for CATSRTQGGNQPQHF.